Below are 9 T cell receptor beta chains sequenced from a single sample in a study of cytomegalovirus exposure and HLA in healthy donors. The data were produced by immunoSEQ multiplex PCR, yet TCRdb's version contains in-frame clones alone and is incomplete. Of about 170,000 clones listed, about nine tenths are singletons. The source material was PBMCs. These receptors were obtained from a man in his late teens or twenties in good health and CMV-seropositive.

The chain uses TRBV5-6 and TRBJ2-7, with 14 bases aligning to TRBD2. The CDR3 covers 17 residues. Germline assignment: CDR1 SGHDT and CDR2 YYEEEE. Trimming took 4 bases from V and 2 from J; bases not matched to a gene: 8. The CDR3 DNA sequence: TGTGCCAGCAGCCAGGGACTAGCGGGAGAGGCACCCTACGAGCAGTACTTC. Protein sequence: CASSQGLAGEAPYEQYF.

The CDR3, as DNA: TGTGCCTGGTGTCAGGGGGCGGCCAACATTCAGTACTTC. This translates into CAWCQGAANIQYF. The chain employs TRBV30 and TRBJ2-4, with TRBD1 identical over 8 bases. Germline assignment: CDR1 GTSNPN and CDR2 SVGIG (reference sequence). The CDR3 sequence is 13 residues long. V was pared by 5 bases and J by 7 bases, with 7 bases of the junction left unmatched.

This clone was recorded a few times. Likely a read error: the CDR3 ends without its conserved phenylalanine or tryptophan. Because the CDR3's place on the DNA is in doubt, the DNA is left out and the CDR3 is given as listed by TCRdb. The rearrangement links TRBV6-1 to TRBJ2-7; TRBD2 was called by the table and not checked on the DNA. Inclusive of both ends, the CDR3 amounts to 12 amino acids. From germline, CDR1 is MNHNS and CDR2 SASEGT. CDR3 loop: CASSETGLAGPL.

The sample holds one count of this clone. This rearrangement joins TRBV6-1 to TRBJ2-5; D remains ambiguous. CDR1 is MNHNS and CDR2 is SASEGT in the germline V gene. The CDR3 is made up of 13 amino acids. Trimming shortened V by 1 base and J by 4 bases, and 7 bases separated the two germline ends. The CDR3 loop reads CASSEGVRETQYF. The CDR3 DNA sequence: TGTGCCAGCAGTGAAGGAGTTCGAGAGACCCAGTACTTC.

The chain joins TRBV5-6 to TRBJ1-4; 11 nucleotides line up with TRBD1. Germline V lookup: CDR1 SGHDT, CDR2 YYEEEE. After removal of 0 bases from V and 0 bases from J, the junction contained 1 base not matched to a gene. This CDR3 has 17 residues. The CDR3 DNA reads TGTGCCAGCAGCTTGGGGGACAGGGGGTCAACTAATGAAAAACTGTTTTTT. The encoded protein is CASSLGDRGSTNEKLFF.

This clone appeared once. In DNA form, the CDR3 reads TGTGCCAGCAGTTCCGAAGCGGGAGGTAGCAACGAGCAGTACTTC. This gives the protein CASSSEAGGSNEQYF. The rearrangement uses TRBV6-5 and TRBJ2-7; 9 nucleotides line up with TRBD2. Germline trimming cut 4 bases from V and 5 bases from J; bases unmatched to any gene: 9. The CDR3 is 15 residues long. CDR1 and CDR2 (germline): MNHEY, SVGAGI.

This clone has only one observation. V gene TRBV7-2 combines with J gene TRBJ2-5; D may be TRBD2 (6 bases). The V end lost 3 bases, the J end lost 1 base, and 12 bases lay between the germline ends. The germline CDR1 and CDR2 sequences are SGHTA and FQGNSA. The CDR3 is 15 amino acids. As DNA, the CDR3 is TGTGCCAGCAGCTTCCTTCAGGGACTCCAAGAGACCCAGTACTTC. It yields the protein CASSFLQGLQETQYF.

As DNA, the CDR3 is TGTGCCAGCAGAAGGGACAGCAACTATGGCTACACCTTC. It is translated as CASRRDSNYGYTF. V usage is TRBV5-4 and J usage is TRBJ1-2; 7 bases line up with TRBD1. V lost 5 bases and J lost 2; bases outside the gene matches: 3. Germline V CDR1 and CDR2: SGHNT, YYREEE (reference sequence). There are 13 residues in the CDR3.

This clone was observed a few times. The chain couples TRBV5-1 to TRBJ1-3; D gene unclear. Germline V gives CDR1 SGHRS, CDR2 YFSETQ. With 3 bases removed from V and 4 bases from J, the gap between germline ends came to 20 bases. The CDR3 covers 17 residues. CDR3 sequence (DNA): TGCGCCAGCAGCTCAAACTTTCATACCGCGGGAGGAAACACCATATATTTT. Protein sequence: CASSSNFHTAGGNTIYF.